This is a list of T cell receptor beta chains from one sample in a study of cytomegalovirus exposure and HLA in healthy donors. TCRdb's copy holds only in-frame clones and misses some; the assay was immunoSEQ multiplex PCR. The table lists fewer than 200,000 clones, about 65% of them singletons. Material for sequencing was PBMCs. The receptors shown here come from a young woman in good health and CMV-seropositive. CDR3s leave out the opening cysteine and the closing phenylalanine or tryptophan. The D gene is left open where the match is weak.

- TRBV7-3 ASSLTGGGDEQY
- TRBV6-5 ATRRGVGGELF
- TRBV11-2 ASSSHRAGTGELF
TRBD1 TRBV4-3 ASSQGGTDNEKLF
TRBD1 TRBV27 ASRYQGASEQY
- TRBV27 ASSSRLGIDTEAF
- TRBV4-1 ASSQGTEGNTIY
- TRBV5-1 ASSLWVLQETQY
- TRBV5-1 ASSPGRPGHGTQY
TRBD1 TRBV7-9 ASSHTGAQNTEAF
- TRBV14 ASSQQKIYYGYT
- TRBV5-4 ASSLGGVGDTQY
- TRBV5-1 ASSLQPPGTEAF
- TRBV4-3 ASSPGGPSYEQY
TRBD2 TRBV7-7 ASSPSSGGAGTQY
- TRBV6-5 ASSYLVPGRTEAF
- TRBV7-2 ASSSQGWNSPLH
TRBD2 TRBV27 ASSPSIAGPGDEQF
TRBD2 TRBV11-3 ASSPGTSGTRETQY
- TRBV2 ASSPYGRSNYGYT
TRBD2 TRBV4-3 ASSRGTRYTDTQY
TRBD1 TRBV28 ASSDRGLTLDTEAF
TRBD1 TRBV5-4 ASRRQGIPEAF
TRBD2 TRBV5-1 ASSDRASGGYEQY
TRBD1 TRBV18 ASSGDRDGVYFDQPQH
- TRBV19 ASTSMTYNEQF
TRBD2 TRBV7-3 ASSLIAGGPPNEQF
- TRBV21-1 ASSPGQGRNYT
- TRBV28 ASSLSRTVSGNTIY
- TRBV18 ASSQDSYNSPLH
- TRBV30 AWSSQGYTEAF
TRBD1 TRBV9 ASSGVPGQGWYGYT
TRBD1 TRBV30 AWSTWTGENTEAF
TRBD1 TRBV28 ASSDPQGAGQPQH
- TRBV6-5 ASSSSRVTEAF
TRBD1 TRBV5-4 ASSGRGLRNTEAF
- TRBV4-3 ASSQDPGIPYEQY
TRBD1 TRBV19 ASSIFFPGQGGGYT
TRBD1 TRBV5-1 ASSTQTGLNTEAF
- TRBV7-2 ASSALSQALDYGYT
- TRBV2 ASSERRETQY
- TRBV14 ASSQGVGLVTDTQY
TRBD1 TRBV18 ASSETGGYEQY
TRBD1 TRBV4-1 ASSQDTDRSYNEQF
TRBD2 TRBV19 ASSIGGGGPLEQY
- TRBV2 ASSLSGLGREQY
TRBD1 TRBV7-6 ASSQELPRGFTGANSPLH